This paragraph covers one T cell receptor beta chain sequence. Its antigen remains unknown. Preparation of the TCRbeta library used unique molecular identifiers. TCRdb ran MiXCR on the PCR reads and lists one entry per CDR3 protein. This repertoire shows about a million distinct CDR3 sequences, under 30% found once; its top ten account for roughly 27%. Trimming stripped 1 base from V and 0 bases from J, with 16 bases between. This CDR3 comprises 18 residues. The source of the sample is a study of T-cell reconstitution after alpha-beta-depleted transplantation in children. Regarding the study as a whole: Alpha-beta T cells about two months after transplant reportedly derived from several hundred expanded graft clones. Certain patients had high TCRbeta diversity at day 60, and it came from recipient T cells and thymic progenitors that survived. T cells produced anew were the main source of T-cell counts and diversity one year after transplant.

This specimen consisted of PBMCs, mostly from graft donor cells, obtained 360 days after TCRalphabeta/CD19-depleted stem cell transplant. The gene calls are TRBV12-3 or TRBV12-4 and TRBJ2-1; D not resolved. This receptor was taken from a boy younger than two who had a stem cell transplant for SCID, so the T cells may come from the graft donor. CDR3 nucleotide sequence: TGTGCCAGCAGTTTAGGGACGTGGGGTCCGAGCTCCTACAATGAGCAGTTCTTC. Protein: CASSLGTWGPSSYNEQFF.